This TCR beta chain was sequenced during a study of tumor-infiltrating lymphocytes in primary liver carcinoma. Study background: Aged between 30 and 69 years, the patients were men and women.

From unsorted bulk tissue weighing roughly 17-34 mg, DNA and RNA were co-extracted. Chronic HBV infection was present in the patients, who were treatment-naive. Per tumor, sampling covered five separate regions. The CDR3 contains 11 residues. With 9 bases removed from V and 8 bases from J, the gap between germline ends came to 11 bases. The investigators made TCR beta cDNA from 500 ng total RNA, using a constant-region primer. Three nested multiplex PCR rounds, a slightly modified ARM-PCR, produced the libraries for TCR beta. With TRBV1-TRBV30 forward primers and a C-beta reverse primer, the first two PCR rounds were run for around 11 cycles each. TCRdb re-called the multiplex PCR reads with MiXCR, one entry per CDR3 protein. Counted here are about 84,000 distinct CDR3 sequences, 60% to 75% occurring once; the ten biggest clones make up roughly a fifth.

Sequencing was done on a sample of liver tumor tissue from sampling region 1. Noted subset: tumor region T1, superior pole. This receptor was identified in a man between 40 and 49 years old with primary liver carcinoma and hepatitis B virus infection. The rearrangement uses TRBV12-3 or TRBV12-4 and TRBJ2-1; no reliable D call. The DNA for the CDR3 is TGTGCCAGAAGCCCCACTCATGAGCAGTTCTTC. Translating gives CARSPTHEQFF.